Below are 8 T cell receptor beta chains sequenced from a single sample in a study of CD4+ T cells in melanoma. The assay was immunoSEQ multiplex PCR, and TCRdb's table has in-frame clones only and misses some. This sample has about 50,000 clones, with 85% to 90% found just once. Specimen: peripheral blood. Receptors were obtained from a human donor with melanoma.

This clone was seen just once. V and J are TRBV5-5 and TRBJ2-6; D remains ambiguous. Germline V CDR1 and CDR2: SGHKS, YYEKEE (reference sequence). CDR3 length: 17 residues. V dropped 4 bases and J dropped 0 bases, with 14 bases sitting between them. The CDR3 loop is CASSLSWADSGANVLTF. The CDR3, as DNA: TGTGCCAGCAGCCTTAGCTGGGCAGACTCTGGGGCCAACGTCCTGACTTTC.

V and J are TRBV5-4 and TRBJ1-1; a weak D match, TRBD1 (5 bases). Trimming took off 0 bases at V and 0 bases at J, with 9 bases between the two ends. Germline V gene sequence: CDR1 SGHNT, CDR2 YYREEE (reference sequence). The CDR3 has 15 residues. The CDR3 bases are TGTGCCAGCAGCTTGGGGGCAGGGATGAACACTGAAGCTTTCTTT. It is translated as CASSLGAGMNTEAFF.

The rearrangement joins TRBV27 to TRBJ1-1; TRBD1 matches 7 bases. V shed 2 bases, J shed 1 base, and the junction held 4 bases outside the gene matches. Germline V gives CDR1 MNHEY, CDR2 SMNVEV (reference sequence). The CDR3 runs 15 residues. CDR3 bases: TGTGCCAGCAGTTTACTGCGGACAGGGAACACTGAAGCTTTCTTT. Translated: CASSLLRTGNTEAFF.

The V call is TRBV11-2, the J call TRBJ2-1; D is tentatively TRBD1 or TRBD2 (7 bases each). Trimming removed 5 bases from V and 6 bases from J, with 11 bases in between. The CDR3 extends over 13 amino acids. CDR1 SGHAT and CDR2 FQNNGV come from the germline V gene. The CDR3 is CASSQGGRNEQFF. The CDR3 DNA reads TGTGCCAGCAGCCAGGGGGGGCGCAATGAGCAGTTCTTC.

The chain employs TRBV10-1 and TRBJ1-2; 9 bases align to TRBD1. The CDR3 sequence is 15 residues long. The germline V gene has CDR1 WNHNN and CDR2 SYGVQD (reference sequence). V shed 8 bases and J 5 bases; nucleotides not matched to a gene: 12. The CDR3 DNA follows: TGCGCCAGCCCTTATCGGGGCGGGACAGGGTATGGCTACACCTTC. It codes for CASPYRGGTGYGYTF.

V is TRBV5-4 and J is TRBJ1-1; 7 bases align to TRBD1. V lost 4 bases to trimming and J lost 1 base; unmatched junction nucleotides: 7. This CDR3 is 15 amino acids long. Germline V gene sequence: CDR1 SGHNT, CDR2 YYREEE (reference sequence). CDR3 residues: CASSDGDSQNTEAFF. In DNA form, the CDR3 reads TGTGCCAGCAGCGATGGGGACAGTCAGAACACTGAAGCTTTCTTT. Full variable domain (outside the CDR3, taken from reference TRBV5-4 and TRBJ1-1): ETGVTQSPTHLIKTRGQQVTLRCSSQSGHNTVSWYQQALGQGPQFIFQYYREEENGRGNFPPRFSGLQFPNYSSELNVNALELDDSALYLCASSDGDSQNTEAFFGQGTRLTVV.

This chain uses TRBV9 with TRBJ2-2; perhaps TRBD1 as D (5 bases). The CDR3 sequence is 15 residues long. Germline values: CDR1 SGDLS, CDR2 YYNGEE. V lost 2 bases and J 4 bases, leaving 12 bases between the germline ends. CDR3 protein: CASSVQGWGTGELFF. Written as DNA, the CDR3 is TGTGCCAGCAGCGTCCAGGGTTGGGGCACCGGGGAGCTGTTTTTT.

The rearrangement joins TRBV6-6 to TRBJ1-6; TRBD1 might be the D (6 bases). CDR1 and CDR2 (germline): MNHNY, SVGAGI (reference sequence). CDR3 length: 15 residues. Trimming shortened V by 6 bases and J by 8 bases, and 17 bases separated the two germline ends. The CDR3 sequence: CASSLRTAHYSPLHF. The CDR3 DNA reads as TGTGCCAGCAGCCTTCGGACAGCCCATTATTCACCCCTCCACTTT.